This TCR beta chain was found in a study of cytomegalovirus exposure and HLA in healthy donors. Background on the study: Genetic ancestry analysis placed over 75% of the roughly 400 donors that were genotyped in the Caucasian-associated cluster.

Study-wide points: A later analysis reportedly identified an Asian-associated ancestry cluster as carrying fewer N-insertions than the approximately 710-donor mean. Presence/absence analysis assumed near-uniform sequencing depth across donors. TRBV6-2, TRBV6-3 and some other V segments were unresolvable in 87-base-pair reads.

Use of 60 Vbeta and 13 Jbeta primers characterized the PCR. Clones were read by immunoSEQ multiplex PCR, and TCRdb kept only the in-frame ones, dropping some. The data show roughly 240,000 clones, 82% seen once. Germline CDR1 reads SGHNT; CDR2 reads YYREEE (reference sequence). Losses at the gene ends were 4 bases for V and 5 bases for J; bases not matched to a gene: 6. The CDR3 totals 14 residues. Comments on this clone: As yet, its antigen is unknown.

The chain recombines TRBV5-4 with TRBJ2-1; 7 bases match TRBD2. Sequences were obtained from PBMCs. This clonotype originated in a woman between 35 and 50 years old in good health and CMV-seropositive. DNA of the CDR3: TGTGCCAGCAGCCCTAGCGGAGCGAACAATGAGCAGTTCTTC. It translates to CASSPSGANNEQFF. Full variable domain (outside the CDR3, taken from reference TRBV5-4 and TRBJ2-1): ETGVTQSPTHLIKTRGQQVTLRCSSQSGHNTVSWYQQALGQGPQFIFQYYREEENGRGNFPPRFSGLQFPNYSSELNVNALELDDSALYLCASSPSGANNEQFFGPGTRLTVL.